These 21 T cell receptor beta chains were sequenced from one sample in a study of T-cell reconstitution after alpha-beta-depleted transplantation in children. TCRbeta library construction was performed incorporating unique molecular identifiers. TCRdb itself ran the PCR reads through MiXCR, one entry per CDR3 protein. The profile shows 900,000 or so distinct CDR3 sequences, roughly 16% of them singletons. This sample comprised PBMCs, mostly from graft donor cells, obtained 360 days after TCRalphabeta/CD19-depleted stem cell transplant. Receptors originate from a male patient between 10 and 17 years old who had a stem cell transplant for acute lymphoblastic leukemia, so the T cells may come from the graft donor.

This chain links TRBV28 with TRBJ2-1; TRBD2 matches 8 bases. Germline CDR1 and CDR2: MDHEN and SYDVKM. The CDR3 covers 16 residues. With 5 bases clipped from V and 9 bases from J, the junction kept 15 bases outside the gene matches. This CDR3 is CASSDLWWREEGEQFF. CDR3 DNA: TGTGCCAGCAGTGACTTATGGTGGCGGGAGGAGGGTGAGCAGTTCTTC.

V is TRBV7-6 and J is TRBJ2-1; maybe TRBD2 (5 bases). Trimming shortened V by 3 bases and J by 8 bases, and 14 bases separated the two germline ends. CDR3 length: 14 amino acids. Germline lookup yields CDR1 SGHVS and CDR2 FNYEAQ. CDR3 sequence reads: CASSFRPEVDEQFF. The CDR3 DNA sequence: TGTGCCAGCAGCTTTAGACCGGAGGTCGATGAGCAGTTCTTC.

This clonotype was detected a few times. The V call is TRBV15, the J call TRBJ2-5, with a tentative D call TRBD1 (6 bases). V was clipped by 0 bases and J by 5 bases, with 13 bases between them. The CDR3 runs to 15 residues. Germline V gives CDR1 LNHNV, CDR2 YYDKDF (reference sequence). CDR3 DNA: TGTGCCACCAGCAGAGATCAGGGGAAGCGGGAGACCCAGTACTTC. Its protein product is CATSRDQGKRETQYF. Full variable domain (missing parts from reference TRBV15 and TRBJ2-5): DAMVIQNPRYQVTQFGKPVTLSCSQTLNHNVMYWYQQKSSQAPKLLFHYYDKDFNNEADTPDNFQSRRPNTSFCFLDIRSPGLGDTAMYLCATSRDQGKRETQYFGPGTRLLVL.

V and J are TRBV4-2 and TRBJ2-2; 10 bases are shared with TRBD2. Germline CDR1 is LGHNA and CDR2 is YNFKEQ. The V and J ends lost 4 bases and 8 bases, in that order; junction bases with no gene match: 7. The CDR3 is 15 amino acids. In DNA form, the CDR3 reads TGTGCCAGCAGCCCATTAGCGGGAGGTGTGGGGGAGCTGTTTTTT. Translation: CASSPLAGGVGELFF.

This rearrangement joins TRBV7-9 to TRBJ2-3; the D gene is possibly TRBD2 (6 bases). Looked up from germline, CDR1 is SEHNR and CDR2 is FQNEAQ (reference sequence). The CDR3 extends over 15 amino acids. The V end was cut by 5 bases, the J end by 4 bases, with 16 bases between. CDR3 region: CASSRGTLGSDTQYF. DNA for the CDR3: TGTGCCAGCAGCCGCGGGACCTTGGGGTCAGATACGCAGTATTTT.

The chain is built from TRBV18 and TRBJ1-6; 10 nucleotides match TRBD1. The junction had 15 bases not matched to a gene; V was cut back by 3 bases and J by 10 bases. The CDR3 sequence is 18 residues long. Germline V CDR1 and CDR2: KGHSH, LQKENI. In nucleotides, the CDR3 is TGTGCCAGCTCACCGATGATTCTAATGGACAGGGGGTACTCACCCCTCCACTTT. This translates into CASSPMILMDRGYSPLHF.

This clonotype came up many times. The V gene is TRBV20-1, the J gene TRBJ2-1; TRBD2 agrees at 8 bases. CDR3 length equals 13 residues. The V segment lost 6 bases and the J segment 4 bases; nucleotides outside the gene matches: 5. CDR1 is DFQATT, CDR2 SNEGSKA, per germline (reference sequence). The CDR3 here is CSATSGSYNEQFF. DNA for the CDR3: TGCAGTGCAACTAGCGGATCTTACAATGAGCAGTTCTTC.

The chain couples TRBV13 to TRBJ1-2; D is possibly TRBD1 (6 bases). V lost 4 bases and J 4 bases, leaving 7 bases between the germline ends. Germline lookup yields CDR1 PRHDT and CDR2 FYEKMQ (reference sequence). This CDR3 region has 12 residues. The CDR3 loop is CASSSGAYGYTF. The CDR3 bases are TGTGCCAGCAGCTCAGGGGCCTATGGCTACACCTTC.

This clonotype was recorded a few times. V is TRBV15 and J is TRBJ2-1; unclear D gene. V was pared by 11 bases and J by 7 bases, with 24 bases between. Germline loops: CDR1 LNHNV, CDR2 YYDKDF (reference sequence). This CDR3 comprises 15 residues. CDR3 DNA sequence: TGTGCCTCCGGCCAGTTTTTCTGCGTTCGGAATGAGCAGTTCTTC. It is translated as CASGQFFCVRNEQFF.

This clonotype was counted ten times or more. The chain combines TRBV5-1 with TRBJ2-3; D call uncertain. V was cut by 4 bases and J by 0 bases, with 9 bases left in between. The CDR3 totals 14 residues. In germline, CDR1 is SGHRS, CDR2 YFSETQ. The CDR3 DNA follows: TGCGCCAGCAGCGGCAAAGAGAGCACAGATACGCAGTATTTT. Protein product: CASSGKESTDTQYF.

This clonotype was counted a few times. The rearrangement uses TRBV18 and TRBJ2-1, with 8 bases that match TRBD2. The CDR3 runs 15 residues. The germline CDR1 and CDR2 sequences are KGHSH and LQKENI. The ends lost 0 bases at V and 3 bases at J; junction bases unmatched: 1. The CDR3 nucleotides read TGTGCCAGCTCACCACCGAGCGGGAGCTACAATGAGCAGTTCTTC. Amino acids: CASSPPSGSYNEQFF.

This rearrangement joins TRBV11-2 to TRBJ2-7; D might be TRBD2 (5 bases). This CDR3 spans 14 amino acids. Germline-derived CDR1 and CDR2 are SGHAT and FQNNGV. Trimming cost V 1 base and J 4 bases, with 11 bases left between them. CDR3 bases: TGTGCCAGCAGCTTAGGAGGGCCGGGTTACGAGCAGTACTTC. Protein product: CASSLGGPGYEQYF.

V gene TRBV4-1 combines with J gene TRBJ2-1, with 12 bases aligning to TRBD2. Germline loops: CDR1 MGHRA, CDR2 YSYEKL. V lost 0 bases, J lost 0 bases, and 6 bases stayed unmatched. CDR3 length: 19 residues. CDR3 coding DNA: TGCGCCAGCAGCCAAGATCGGGGACTAGCGGGCGGCTCCTACAATGAGCAGTTCTTC. Its protein is CASSQDRGLAGGSYNEQFF.

The chain is built from TRBV5-1 and TRBJ1-2, with TRBD1 matching over 9 bases. With 0 bases clipped from V and 7 bases from J, the junction kept 7 bases outside the gene matches. This CDR3 comprises 15 residues. CDR1 and CDR2 from the germline V gene are SGHRS and YFSETQ. The CDR3 spells CASSLAQGAGRGYTF. In nucleotides, the CDR3 is TGCGCCAGCAGCTTGGCACAGGGGGCAGGACGTGGCTACACCTTC.

The chain employs TRBV7-2 and TRBJ2-7; D possibly corresponds to TRBD1 (6 bases). The V and J ends lost 2 bases and 0 bases respectively, with 11 bases between them. The CDR3 is 15 residues long. The germline V gene has CDR1 SGHTA and CDR2 FQGNSA. DNA of the CDR3: TGTGCCAGCAGCTTACTGGGGGCGGACTCCTACGAGCAGTACTTC. It encodes CASSLLGADSYEQYF. Full variable domain (missing parts from reference TRBV7-2 and TRBJ2-7): GAGVSQSPSNKVTEKGKDVELRCDPISGHTALYWYRQSLGQGLEFLIYFQGNSAPDKSGLPSDRFSAERTGGSVSTLTIQRTQQEDSAVYLCASSLLGADSYEQYFGPGTRLTVT.

The rearrangement joins TRBV20-1 to TRBJ2-5; TRBD2 might be the D (5 bases). Germline CDR1 reads DFQATT; CDR2 reads SNEGSKA (reference sequence). The CDR3 is made up of 13 amino acids. V was pared by 0 bases and J by 5 bases, with 10 bases between. The CDR3 bases are TGCAGTGCTAGAGATCCGGGGTGGGAGACCCAGTACTTC. Translating it yields CSARDPGWETQYF.

The V and J genes are TRBV20-1 and TRBJ2-6; unclear D gene. V was pared by 3 bases and J by 2 bases, with 11 bases between. Germline V lookup: CDR1 DFQATT, CDR2 SNEGSKA (reference sequence). The CDR3 sequence is 15 residues long. The CDR3 is CSASPRLTGANVLTF. In DNA, the CDR3 is TGCAGTGCTAGCCCCCGTTTGACTGGGGCCAACGTCCTGACTTTC.

This rearrangement joins TRBV4-1 to TRBJ2-7; D may match TRBD1 or TRBD2 (6 bases each). Germline V gene sequence: CDR1 MGHRA, CDR2 YSYEKL. V lost 1 base and J lost 1, with 14 bases in between. This CDR3 is 16 amino acids long. The CDR3 DNA sequence: TGCGCCAGCAGCCAAGTCCTCGGGGGCTCGTCCTACGAGCAGTACTTC. This translates into CASSQVLGGSSYEQYF.

This clonotype occurred many times. The rearrangement uses TRBV30 and TRBJ2-1, with D perhaps TRBD1 (6 bases). V lost 0 bases and J lost 12, with 9 bases in between. The CDR3 has 11 residues. From germline, CDR1 is GTSNPN and CDR2 SVGIG (reference sequence). The CDR3 spells CAWSVLQGQFF. DNA for the CDR3: TGTGCCTGGAGTGTTTTACAGGGGCAGTTCTTC.

V is TRBV10-3 and J is TRBJ2-7; D perhaps matches TRBD2 (5 bases). Germline CDR1 ENHRY, CDR2 SYGVKD. The CDR3 spans 14 residues. Trimming removed 3 bases from V and 2 bases from J, with 11 bases in between. CDR3 in amino acids: CAISDPPGTYEQYF. DNA for the CDR3: TGTGCCATCAGTGACCCCCCGGGAACCTACGAGCAGTACTTC.

The chain is built from TRBV14 and TRBJ2-6; D gene unclear. Deletions cut 1 base from V and 1 base from J, with 8 bases between. Germline values: CDR1 SGHDN, CDR2 FVKESK. The CDR3 contains 16 residues. This CDR3 is CASSQVRGSGANVLTF. CDR3 DNA: TGTGCCAGCAGCCAAGTGAGAGGTTCTGGGGCCAACGTCCTGACTTTC.